Below, one T cell receptor (beta chain) is given with its context. Participant reports of clinical history set cohort assignment. As originally analysed: Amplification from reference gene primers served as the basis for estimated nucleated cell counts. Assay used: immunoSEQ multiplex PCR; TCRdb lists only in-frame clones, some missing. V and J calls and clone size come straight from that table; D and trimming were deduced from the DNA. The sample has around 140,000 clones; approximately 84% are singletons. This CDR3 region has 15 residues. V was pared by 3 bases and J by 6 bases, with 3 bases of the junction left unmatched. Germline V gene sequence: CDR1 SGHTA, CDR2 FQGNSA. The entry originates in a study of blood T cell repertoires in COVID-19. Looking at the study overall: Recovered participants had two consecutive negative NP/OP PCR tests, healthcare professional clearance, or symptom resolution. Nucleic acid was either cDNA or gDNA, and it came from T cells, B-cell-depleted T cells, or PBMCs.

The receptor was derived from a middle-aged man in a cohort exposed to, infected with or recovered from COVID-19 (not recorded which). Material for sequencing was PBMCs or T cells enriched from blood (not recorded which). The chain uses TRBV7-2 and TRBJ2-3; 13 bases agree with TRBD2. The chain's CDR3 is CASSFRTSGSDTQYF. The CDR3 DNA reads TGTGCCAGCAGCTTCCGGACTAGCGGGAGTGATACGCAGTATTTT. Filled out from reference TRBV7-2 and TRBJ2-3, the complete variable domain reads GAGVSQSPSNKVTEKGKDVELRCDPISGHTALYWYRQSLGQGLEFLIYFQGNSAPDKSGLPSDRFSAERTGGSVSTLTIQRTQQEDSAVYLCASSFRTSGSDTQYFGPGTRLTVL.